The clone carrying this T cell receptor (beta chain) was counted a few times. These data originate in a study of cytomegalovirus exposure and HLA in healthy donors. Germline CDR1 reads SEHNR; CDR2 reads FQNEAQ (reference sequence). Losses at the gene ends were 2 bases for V and 0 bases for J; bases not matched to a gene: 16. The CDR3 spans 19 residues. The study ran its PCR with 60 Vbeta and 13 Jbeta primers. The repertoire was sequenced with immunoSEQ multiplex PCR; TCRdb's copy has only in-frame clones and lacks some. Among around 110,000 clones listed, around three fifths were seen once. The TCR originated in a woman aged 40 to 49 in good health and CMV-seropositive. The chain couples TRBV7-9 to TRBJ2-7; 7 positions match TRBD1. Sequencing was carried out using PBMCs. The CDR3 is CASSLRHNPRQGLSYEQYF. The CDR3 nucleotides are TGTGCCAGCAGCTTACGCCACAATCCCCGACAGGGTCTCTCCTACGAGCAGTACTTC.